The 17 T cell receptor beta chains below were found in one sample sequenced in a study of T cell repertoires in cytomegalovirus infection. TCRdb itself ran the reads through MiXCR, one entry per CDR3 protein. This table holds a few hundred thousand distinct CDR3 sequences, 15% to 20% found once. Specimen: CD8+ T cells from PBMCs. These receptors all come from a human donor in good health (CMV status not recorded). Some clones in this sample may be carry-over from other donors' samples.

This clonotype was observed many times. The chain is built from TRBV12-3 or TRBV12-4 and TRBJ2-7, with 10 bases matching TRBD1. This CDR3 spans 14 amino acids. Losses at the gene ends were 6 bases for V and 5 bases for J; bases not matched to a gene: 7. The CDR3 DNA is TGTGCCAGCAGACTGGACAGGGGGAGGAACGAGCAGTACTTC. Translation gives CASRLDRGRNEQYF.

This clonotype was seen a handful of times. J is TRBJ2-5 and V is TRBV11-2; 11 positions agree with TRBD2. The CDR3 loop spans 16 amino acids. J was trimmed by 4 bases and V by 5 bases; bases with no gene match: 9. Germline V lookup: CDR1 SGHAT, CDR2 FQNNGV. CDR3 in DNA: TGTGCCAGCAGCCTTAGCGGGGGGGCTGGCCGAGAGACCCAGTACTTC. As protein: CASSLSGGAGRETQYF.

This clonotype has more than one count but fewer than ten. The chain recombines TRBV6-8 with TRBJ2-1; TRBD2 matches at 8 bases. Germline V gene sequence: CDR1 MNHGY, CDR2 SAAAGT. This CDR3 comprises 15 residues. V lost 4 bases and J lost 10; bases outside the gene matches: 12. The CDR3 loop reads CASSSLSGAYNEQFF. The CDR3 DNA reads TGTGCCAGCAGTTCGCTTAGCGGGGCTTATAACGAGCAGTTCTTC.

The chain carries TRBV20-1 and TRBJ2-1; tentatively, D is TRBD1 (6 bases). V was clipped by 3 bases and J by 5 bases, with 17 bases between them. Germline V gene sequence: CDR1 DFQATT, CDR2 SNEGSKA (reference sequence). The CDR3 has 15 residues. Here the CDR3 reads CSARTRTATDNEQFF. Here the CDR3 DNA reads TGCAGTGCTAGGACAAGGACAGCCACCGACAATGAGCAGTTCTTC.

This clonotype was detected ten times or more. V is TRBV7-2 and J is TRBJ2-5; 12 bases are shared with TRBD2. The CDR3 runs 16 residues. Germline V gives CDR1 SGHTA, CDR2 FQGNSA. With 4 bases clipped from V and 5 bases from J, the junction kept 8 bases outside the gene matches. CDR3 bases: TGTGCCAGCAGCTATTCCACGGGACTAGCGGGTGAGACCCAGTACTTC. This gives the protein CASSYSTGLAGETQYF.

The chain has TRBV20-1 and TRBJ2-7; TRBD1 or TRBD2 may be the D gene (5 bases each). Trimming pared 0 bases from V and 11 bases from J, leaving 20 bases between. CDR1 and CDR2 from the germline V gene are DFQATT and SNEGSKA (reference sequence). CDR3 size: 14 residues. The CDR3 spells CSARDLEGTSGEYF. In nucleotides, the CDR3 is TGCAGTGCTAGAGATCTTGAGGGGACCTCCGGAGAGTACTTC.

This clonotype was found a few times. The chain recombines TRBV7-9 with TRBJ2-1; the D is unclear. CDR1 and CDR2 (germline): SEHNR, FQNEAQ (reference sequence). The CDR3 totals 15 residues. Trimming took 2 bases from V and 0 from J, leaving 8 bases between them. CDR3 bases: TGTGCCAGCAGCTTATCGGAGAGCTCCTACAATGAGCAGTTCTTC. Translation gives CASSLSESSYNEQFF.

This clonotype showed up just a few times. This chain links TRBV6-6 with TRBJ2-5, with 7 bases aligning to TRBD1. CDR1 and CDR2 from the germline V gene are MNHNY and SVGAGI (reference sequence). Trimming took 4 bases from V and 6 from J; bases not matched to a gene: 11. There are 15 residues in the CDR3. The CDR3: CASSFWQGVEKTQYF. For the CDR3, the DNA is TGTGCCAGCAGTTTCTGGCAGGGGGTCGAGAAGACCCAGTACTTC.

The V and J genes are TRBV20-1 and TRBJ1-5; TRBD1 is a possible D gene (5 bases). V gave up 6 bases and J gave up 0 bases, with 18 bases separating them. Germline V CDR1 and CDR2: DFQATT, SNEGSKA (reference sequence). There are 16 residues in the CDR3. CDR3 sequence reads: CSARDRQTTSNQPQHF. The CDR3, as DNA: TGCAGTGCACGCGACAGACAGACTACTAGCAATCAGCCCCAGCATTTT.

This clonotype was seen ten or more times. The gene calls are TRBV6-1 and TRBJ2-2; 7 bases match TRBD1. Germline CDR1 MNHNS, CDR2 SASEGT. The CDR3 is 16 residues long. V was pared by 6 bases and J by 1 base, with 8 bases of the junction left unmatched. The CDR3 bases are TGTGCCAGCAGAGCTGACAGGGAGCAGAACACCGGGGAGCTGTTTTTT. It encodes CASRADREQNTGELFF.

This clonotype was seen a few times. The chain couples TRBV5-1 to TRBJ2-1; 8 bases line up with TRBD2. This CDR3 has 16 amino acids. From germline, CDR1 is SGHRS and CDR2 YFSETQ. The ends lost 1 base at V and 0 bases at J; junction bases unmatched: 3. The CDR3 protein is CASSLTSGSSYNEQFF. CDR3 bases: TGCGCCAGCAGCTTGACTAGCGGAAGCTCCTACAATGAGCAGTTCTTC.

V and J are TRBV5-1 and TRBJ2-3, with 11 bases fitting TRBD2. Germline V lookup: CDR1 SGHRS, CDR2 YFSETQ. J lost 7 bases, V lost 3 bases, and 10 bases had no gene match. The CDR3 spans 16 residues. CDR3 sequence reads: CASSSGSGGALNTQYF. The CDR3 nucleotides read TGCGCCAGCAGCTCCGGTAGCGGGGGGGCTTTGAATACGCAGTATTTT.

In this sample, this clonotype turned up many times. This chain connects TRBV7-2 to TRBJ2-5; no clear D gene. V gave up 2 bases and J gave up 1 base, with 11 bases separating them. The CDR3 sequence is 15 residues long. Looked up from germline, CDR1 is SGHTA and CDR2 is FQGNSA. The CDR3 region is CASSLTRQVQETQYF. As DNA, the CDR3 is TGTGCCAGCAGCTTAACCCGACAAGTCCAAGAGACCCAGTACTTC.

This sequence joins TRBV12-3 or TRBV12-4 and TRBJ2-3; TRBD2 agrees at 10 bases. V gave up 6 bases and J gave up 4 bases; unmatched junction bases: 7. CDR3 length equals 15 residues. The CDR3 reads CASRSGLAPADTQYF. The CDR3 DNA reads TGTGCCAGCAGATCGGGACTAGCGCCTGCAGATACGCAGTATTTT.

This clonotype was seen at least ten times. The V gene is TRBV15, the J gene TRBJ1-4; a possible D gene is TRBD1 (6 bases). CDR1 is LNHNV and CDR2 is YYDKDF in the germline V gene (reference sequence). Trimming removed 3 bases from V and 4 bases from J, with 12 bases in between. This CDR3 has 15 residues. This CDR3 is CATSSGAGDNEKLFF. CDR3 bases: TGTGCCACCAGCAGCGGGGCAGGGGATAATGAAAAACTGTTTTTT.

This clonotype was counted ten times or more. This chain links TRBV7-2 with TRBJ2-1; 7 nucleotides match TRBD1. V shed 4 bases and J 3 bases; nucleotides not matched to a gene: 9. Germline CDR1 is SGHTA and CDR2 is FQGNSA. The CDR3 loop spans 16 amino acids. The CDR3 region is CASSYASGTVYNEQFF. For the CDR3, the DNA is TGTGCCAGCAGCTACGCCTCCGGGACAGTCTACAATGAGCAGTTCTTC.

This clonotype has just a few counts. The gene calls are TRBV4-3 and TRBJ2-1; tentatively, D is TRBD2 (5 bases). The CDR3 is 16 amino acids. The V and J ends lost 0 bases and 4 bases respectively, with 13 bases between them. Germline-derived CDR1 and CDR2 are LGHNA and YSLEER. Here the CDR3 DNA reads TGCGCCAGCAGCCAAGATGGACTGGACGAATACAATGAGCAGTTCTTC. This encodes CASSQDGLDEYNEQFF.